This is a list of T cell receptor beta chains from one sample in a study of blood T cell repertoires in COVID-19. Sequencing was performed with immunoSEQ multiplex PCR; in TCRdb, only in-frame clones are kept and a portion is missing. Among about 160,000 clones listed, around 82% were seen once. The material sequenced was PBMCs or T cells enriched from blood (not recorded which). The receptors originated from a man in his forties or fifties who had recovered from COVID-19. Each CDR3 is given with its conserved first and last residue. The D gene is left open where the match is weak. Size is omitted from some rows. Given values are once, few, many or a class for expanded clones.

size,D,J,V,DNA,CDR3
.,.,TRBJ2-5,TRBV3-1/TRBV3-2,TGTGCCAGCAGCCAAGATCCCCGGGGGGAGACCCAGTACTTC,CASSQDPRGETQYF
.,TRBD1,TRBJ1-6,TRBV6-6,TGTGCCAGCAGCCGATCCCCGGGACAGGGGGAATCACCCCTCCACTTT,CASSRSPGQGESPLHF
.,TRBD1,TRBJ1-2,TRBV14,TGTGCCAGCAGCCTCAGGGGGCCTAGCTATGGCTACACCTTC,CASSLRGPSYGYTF
.,TRBD2,TRBJ2-6,TRBV9,TGTGCCAGCAGCGAGGGCAGCGGGGGGGCCTCCGGGGCCAACGTCCTGACTTTC,CASSEGSGGASGANVLTF
few,TRBD2,TRBJ2-5,TRBV6-1,TGTGCCAGCAGTGAAGTGGTAGCGGGGCAAGAGACCCAGTACTTC,CASSEVVAGQETQYF
.,TRBD1,TRBJ1-6,TRBV18,TGTGCCAGCTCACCAGACAGGGGGAGCTCCTATAATTCACCCCTCCACTTT,CASSPDRGSSYNSPLHF
.,TRBD1,TRBJ1-6,TRBV10-3,TGTGCCATCAGTGAGTCCGGGACAGCGAGTTCACCCCTCCACTTT,CAISESGTASSPLHF
.,.,TRBJ1-4,TRBV4-1,TGCGCCAGCAGCCAAGCAGGGGCGGCTAATGAAAAACTGTTTTTT,CASSQAGAANEKLFF
.,TRBD1,TRBJ1-2,TRBV14,TGTGCCAGCAGCCAATTGACAGGGGATGGCTACACCTTC,CASSQLTGDGYTF
.,TRBD1,TRBJ2-7,TRBV4-1,TGCGCCAGCAGCCAAGAGATTTGGCTGGGGACAGGGGGTTACGAGCAGTACTTC,CASSQEIWLGTGGYEQYF
once,.,TRBJ2-2,TRBV6-5,TGTGCCAGCAGTTACATGGGGCCGAACACCGGGGAGCTGTTTTTT,CASSYMGPNTGELFF
.,TRBD2,TRBJ2-2,TRBV19,TGTGCCAGTAGTATTCGACTAGCGGGGGGAGATCACGGGGAGCTGTTTTTT,CASSIRLAGGDHGELFF
.,TRBD1,TRBJ1-1,TRBV19,TGTGCCAGTAGTAAAAGAAGGACAGGGGGCACTGAAGCTTTCTTT,CASSKRRTGGTEAFF